This T cell receptor (beta chain) derives from a study of blood T cell repertoires in COVID-19. As for the study in general: COVID-19 samples collected from the United States, Italy and Spain covered acute and convalescent phases.

Authors' analysis steps: It was from reference gene primer amplification that nucleated cell counts were estimated. Only in-frame clones appear in the TCRdb table, and some are missing; sequencing was by immunoSEQ multiplex PCR. That table gives V, J and clone size, and the DNA gave D and trimming. The data contain over 100,000 clones, 84% of them singletons. Per the germline V gene, CDR1 is MDHEN and CDR2 is SYDVKM. The CDR3 is 14 residues long. V lost 6 bases, J lost 1 base, and 3 bases stayed unmatched. Symptom resolution, clearance, or two negative PCRs marked the recovered donors of Cohort 3. The sequence derives from a woman in her twenties or thirties who had recovered from COVID-19. The J gene is TRBJ1-2, the V gene TRBV28, with 9 bases matching TRBD1. The sample taken for sequencing was PBMCs or T cells enriched from blood (not recorded which). This chain's CDR3 is CASRDRGDNYGYTF. The DNA for the CDR3 is TGTGCCAGCAGGGACAGGGGTGATAACTATGGCTACACCTTC.